Below, 23 T cell receptor beta chains from the same sample are listed, as sequenced in a study of T cells in Graves' hyperthyroidism and ophthalmopathy. Researchers took RNA transcripts and amplified the TCR beta CDR3 regions from them. A set of HTBI primers served as the primers for a first-round RT-PCR of the TCR CDR3. TCRdb called the multiplex PCR reads again in MiXCR, with one record for every CDR3 protein. The sample lists approximately 600,000 distinct CDR3 sequences, about 15% occurring once. The sample taken for sequencing was blood. These receptors came from a woman aged 30 to 39 with Graves' hyperthyroidism that later progressed to Graves' ophthalmopathy.

This clonotype was seen many times. The chain has TRBV28 and TRBJ2-2; TRBD1 is a possible D gene (6 bases). Germline-derived CDR1 and CDR2 are MDHEN and SYDVKM. This CDR3 is built from 17 residues. The V gene lost 1 base and the J gene lost 6 bases, with 18 bases spanning the gap. CDR3 protein: CASSLLDFGGRAGELFF. In DNA form, the CDR3 reads TGTGCCAGCAGTTTATTGGATTTTGGGGGCCGGGCCGGGGAGCTGTTTTTT.

This clonotype came up many times. This chain uses TRBV2 with TRBJ1-2, with D unresolved. CDR1 is SNHLY and CDR2 is FYNNEI in the germline V gene. V lost 6 bases and J lost 2, with 13 bases in between. The CDR3 extends over 14 amino acids. CDR3 sequence (DNA): TGTGCCAGCAGGGAGACTCAAGGGAACTATGGCTACACCTTC. Residues: CASRETQGNYGYTF.

The chain's CDR3 is CASSRGQHEQYF. CDR3 nucleotide sequence: TGTGCCAGCAGCCGGGGGCAGCACGAGCAGTACTTC. The chain employs TRBV7-9 and TRBJ2-7, with D tentatively TRBD1 or TRBD2 (6 bases each). The V gene's germline CDR1 is SEHNR and CDR2 FQNEAQ (reference sequence). This CDR3 has 12 residues. V lost 5 bases and J 5 bases, leaving 10 bases between the germline ends.

This clonotype has ten or more counts. The V and J genes are TRBV24-1 and TRBJ2-3; 13 bases map to TRBD2. CDR1 is KGHDR, CDR2 SFDVKD, per germline. The V and J ends lost 4 bases and 6 bases, in that order; junction bases with no gene match: 9. The CDR3 totals 17 residues. The CDR3 spells CATSDPGLAGASDTQYF. CDR3 DNA: TGTGCCACCAGTGACCCCGGACTAGCGGGAGCATCTGATACGCAGTATTTT.

At least ten counts were recorded for this clonotype. J is TRBJ2-7 and V is TRBV27; 9 bases are shared with TRBD1. Germline CDR1 reads MNHEY; CDR2 reads SMNVEV (reference sequence). V shed 6 bases, J shed 5 bases, and the junction held 11 bases outside the gene matches. The CDR3 length is 15 residues. CDR3 protein: CASRGVGTGFHEQYF. CDR3 DNA: TGTGCCAGCAGAGGCGTTGGGACAGGGTTTCACGAGCAGTACTTC.

The J gene is TRBJ2-7, the V gene TRBV5-4; 10 bases fit TRBD2. Trimming cost V 4 bases and J 2 bases; bases outside gene matches: 9. Germline CDR1 is SGHNT and CDR2 is YYREEE (reference sequence). The CDR3 contains 16 residues. CDR3 DNA: TGTGCCAGCAGCCCCTACAGCGGGAGGGCCGCCTACGAGCAGTACTTC. This gives the protein CASSPYSGRAAYEQYF.

This clonotype was seen many times. The rearrangement joins TRBV5-6 to TRBJ1-2; D is unclear. Germline assignment: CDR1 SGHDT and CDR2 YYEEEE. The V end lost 0 bases, the J end lost 6 bases, and 6 bases lay between the germline ends. The CDR3 is 12 amino acids. The chain's CDR3 is CASSLDSNGYTF. CDR3 in DNA: TGTGCCAGCAGCTTGGACAGCAATGGCTACACCTTC.

In the case of this clonotype: Given a much more abundant clone one base away, this may be a read error. The V and J genes are TRBV25-1 and TRBJ2-5, with a tentative D call TRBD1 (6 bases). The germline V and J ends were trimmed by 7 bases and 2 bases, with 14 bases remaining between them. The CDR3 contains 14 residues. Germline V gene lookup returns CDR1 MGHDK and CDR2 SYGVNS. The CDR3 DNA reads TGTGCCAGCAATCCGGCCAGGGGACAAGAGACCCAGTACTTC. This sequence encodes CASNPARGQETQYF.

This clonotype came up many times. The V gene is TRBV19, the J gene TRBJ2-2, with a tentative D call TRBD2 (6 bases). Per germline, CDR1 LNHDA and CDR2 SQIVND (reference sequence). The CDR3 extends over 17 amino acids. V was trimmed by 9 bases and J by 0 bases, leaving 20 bases between them. The CDR3 reads CASTRDAPITNTGELFF. The CDR3, as DNA: TGTGCCAGCACGCGGGACGCACCTATCACGAACACCGGGGAGCTGTTTTTT.

The gene calls are TRBV6-2 or TRBV6-3 and TRBJ2-5, with D unclear. Looked up from germline, CDR1 is MNHEY and CDR2 is SVGEGT. V lost 4 bases, J lost 2 bases, and 11 bases lay in between. The CDR3 contains 14 residues. The CDR3 loop reads CASSSVPRQETQYF. CDR3 DNA: TGTGCCAGCAGTTCCGTCCCCAGACAAGAGACCCAGTACTTC.

Ten or more counts support this clonotype. The CDR3 coding sequence is TGTGCCTGGAGTGTAAATAGGGCCTCTGGAAACACCATATATTTT. It codes for CAWSVNRASGNTIYF. The J gene is TRBJ1-3, the V gene TRBV30; D unresolved. Trimming removed 0 bases at V and 0 bases at J, with 9 bases between. The CDR3 covers 15 residues. Germline CDR1 reads GTSNPN; CDR2 reads SVGIG (reference sequence).

This clonotype was counted only a few times. This chain uses TRBV2 with TRBJ1-2; possible D gene TRBD1, 5 bases. Trimming shortened V by 1 base and J by 3 bases, and 15 bases separated the two germline ends. Germline V CDR1 and CDR2: SNHLY, FYNNEI. This CDR3 is 16 amino acids long. CDR3 sequence: CASSEESRSGHYGYTF. The CDR3 coding sequence is TGTGCCAGCAGTGAAGAAAGTAGGTCAGGGCACTATGGCTACACCTTC.

This clonotype showed up just a few times. The chain carries TRBV14 and TRBJ2-2; no clear D gene. Germline V gene sequence: CDR1 SGHDN, CDR2 FVKESK. There are 15 residues in the CDR3. With 0 bases removed from V and 4 bases from J, the gap between germline ends came to 9 bases. CDR3 coding DNA: TGTGCCAGCAGCCAAGAATGGACCACCACCGGGGAGCTGTTTTTT. Protein product: CASSQEWTTTGELFF. Filled out from reference TRBV14 and TRBJ2-2, the complete variable domain reads EAGVTQFPSHSVIEKGQTVTLRCDPISGHDNLYWYRRVMGKEIKFLLHFVKESKQDESGMPNNRFLAERTGGTYSTLKVQPAELEDSGVYFCASSQEWTTTGELFFGEGSRLTVL.

This clonotype was detected only a few times. This chain connects TRBV10-3 to TRBJ2-5; possible D gene TRBD2, 6 bases. The V end was cut by 6 bases, the J end by 3 bases, with 14 bases between. Germline CDR1 reads ENHRY; CDR2 reads SYGVKD. The CDR3 consists of 14 residues. The CDR3 region is CAISRERAEETQYF. The CDR3, as DNA: TGTGCCATCAGCCGGGAGCGGGCCGAAGAGACCCAGTACTTC.

This chain connects TRBV10-3 to TRBJ2-1; 7 positions match TRBD2. V shed 6 bases, J shed 1 base, and the junction held 15 bases outside the gene matches. The CDR3 extends over 18 amino acids. Germline V gene lookup returns CDR1 ENHRY and CDR2 SYGVKD. CDR3 amino acids: CAIRSGEGREVSYNEQFF. CDR3 sequence (DNA): TGTGCCATCAGATCCGGGGAGGGGCGGGAAGTGTCCTACAATGAGCAGTTCTTC.

This clonotype was recorded many times. The CDR3 here is CSARRRVSSYNSPLHF. The CDR3 nucleotides read TGCAGTGCTAGAAGAAGGGTGAGCTCCTATAATTCACCCCTCCACTTT. V and J are TRBV20-1 and TRBJ1-6, with no clear D. The CDR3 is made up of 16 amino acids. Germline CDR1 reads DFQATT; CDR2 reads SNEGSKA (reference sequence). V dropped 2 bases and J dropped 0 bases, with 11 bases sitting between them.

This clonotype was counted only a few times. The chain has TRBV28 and TRBJ2-1; perhaps D is TRBD1 or TRBD2 (5 bases each). CDR3 length equals 11 residues. V was clipped by 7 bases and J by 7 bases, with 8 bases between them. CDR1 is MDHEN, CDR2 SYDVKM, per germline. The CDR3 coding sequence is TGTGCCAGCACTGAGGGGAATGAGCAGTTCTTC. Amino acid sequence: CASTEGNEQFF. The whole variable domain, remainder taken from reference TRBV28 and TRBJ2-1, is DVKVTQSSRYLVKRTGEKVFLECVQDMDHENMFWYRQDPGLGLRLIYFSYDVKMKEKGDIPEGYSVSREKKERFSLILESASTNQTSMYLCASTEGNEQFFGPGTRLTVL.

The rearrangement uses TRBV19 and TRBJ2-3; weak D call: TRBD1 (6 bases). This CDR3 spans 14 amino acids. Germline values: CDR1 LNHDA, CDR2 SQIVND (reference sequence). V lost 10 bases, J lost 0 bases, and 14 bases lay in between. CDR3 residues: CATSPGESTDTQYF. The CDR3, as DNA: TGTGCCACTAGCCCAGGGGAGAGCACAGATACGCAGTATTTT.

This clonotype was counted only a few times. The V call is TRBV4-1, the J call TRBJ2-7; 7 bases align to TRBD1. Per germline, CDR1 MGHRA and CDR2 YSYEKL. Trimming removed 1 base from V and 1 base from J; junction bases left unmatched: 4. CDR3 length: 15 amino acids. CDR3 nucleotides: TGCGCCAGCAGCCAAGCGGGGACAGCTTCCTACGAGCAGTACTTC. It is translated as CASSQAGTASYEQYF.

This clonotype was seen many times. J is TRBJ2-3 and V is TRBV6-5; D possibly uses TRBD1 or TRBD2 (5 bases each). CDR3 length equals 15 residues. The V and J ends lost 2 bases and 4 bases respectively, with 13 bases between them. Germline CDR1 is MNHEY and CDR2 is SVGAGI. The CDR3 loop is CASSYDRGVADTQYF. The CDR3, as DNA: TGTGCCAGCAGTTACGACCGGGGCGTCGCAGATACGCAGTATTTT.

On this clonotype: Given a much more abundant clone one base away, this may be a read error. V usage is TRBV7-3 and J usage is TRBJ1-2; D remains ambiguous. The V end was cut by 8 bases, the J end by 5 bases, with 12 bases between. CDR3 length equals 12 residues. Germline-derived CDR1 and CDR2 are SGHTA and FQGTGA. CDR3 residues: CASQDPAYGYTF. For the CDR3, the DNA is TGTGCCAGCCAGGACCCCGCGTATGGCTACACCTTC.

J is TRBJ2-1 and V is TRBV7-8; TRBD2 aligns across 13 bases. Losses at the gene ends were 3 bases for V and 4 bases for J; bases not matched to a gene: 6. CDR3 length: 17 amino acids. Germline V lookup: CDR1 SGHVS, CDR2 FQNEAQ. CDR3 nucleotides: TGTGCCAGCAGCTTTCGGACTAGCGGGAGAGGGTACAATGAGCAGTTCTTC. Protein sequence: CASSFRTSGRGYNEQFF.

This clonotype turned up a few times. The J gene is TRBJ1-5, the V gene TRBV19, with 8 bases identical to TRBD1. The CDR3 consists of 16 residues. V gave up 10 bases and J gave up 7 bases; unmatched junction bases: 18. The V gene's germline CDR1 is LNHDA and CDR2 SQIVND (reference sequence). The CDR3 DNA is TGTGCCACACCGCCGGACAGGGATCCCTTTCTCCAGCCCCAGCATTTT. Its protein product is CATPPDRDPFLQPQHF. Full variable domain (rest looked up from reference TRBV19 and TRBJ1-5): DGGITQSPKYLFRKEGQNVTLSCEQNLNHDAMYWYRQDPGQGLRLIYYSQIVNDFQKGDIAEGYSVSREKKESFPLTVTSAQKNPTAFYLCATPPDRDPFLQPQHFGDGTRLSIL.